These 17 T cell receptor beta chains were all obtained from the same sample, sequenced in a study of shared clonotypes between healthy human individuals. Clones were read by immunoSEQ multiplex PCR, and TCRdb kept only the in-frame ones, dropping some. Seen here are under 1,100,000 clones, around 78% observed once, and the top ten hold roughly 0.65%. The specimen sequenced was memory CD4+ T cells from PBMCs. Subset given: CD45RA-negative fraction. These receptors all stem from a man aged 18 to 29 in good health. Some clones in this sample may be carry-over from other donors' samples.

The V call is TRBV27, the J call TRBJ2-7; 9 bases map to TRBD2. V shed 0 bases, J shed 6 bases, and the junction held 6 bases outside the gene matches. The CDR3 spans 15 residues. Germline CDR1 is MNHEY and CDR2 is SMNVEV (reference sequence). The CDR3 spells CASSLSGAGGLEQYF. The CDR3 nucleotides are TGTGCCAGCAGTTTATCGGGAGCGGGAGGTCTCGAGCAGTACTTC.

This sequence joins TRBV5-1 and TRBJ1-2; 8 bases are a match to TRBD1. Germline V gene data show CDR1 as SGHRS and CDR2 as YFSETQ. The CDR3 extends over 14 amino acids. The V segment lost 2 bases and the J segment 8 bases; nucleotides outside the gene matches: 8. DNA for the CDR3: TGCGCCAGCAGCTTTTTGGGGACAGGTGGCGGCTACACCTTC. It encodes CASSFLGTGGGYTF.

This clone was counted ten times or more. The genes are TRBV10-3 and TRBJ2-7; 10 bases fit TRBD1. V lost 7 bases, J lost 6 bases, and 9 bases stayed unmatched. Germline loops: CDR1 ENHRY, CDR2 SYGVKD. The CDR3 totals 14 residues. In DNA, the CDR3 is TGTGCCATCAAACCGGGACAGGGGTTGGGCGAGCAGTACTTC. Protein sequence: CAIKPGQGLGEQYF.

The genes are TRBV25-1 and TRBJ1-4, with 7 bases that match TRBD1. The V and J ends lost 9 bases and 5 bases, in that order; junction bases with no gene match: 12. Looked up from germline, CDR1 is MGHDK and CDR2 is SYGVNS. The CDR3 loop spans 15 amino acids. In DNA, the CDR3 is TGTGCCAGTCGACGACAGGGTGGAGGCAATGAAAAACTGTTTTTT. This encodes CASRRQGGGNEKLFF.

This clone came up many times. The rearrangement joins TRBV9 to TRBJ2-4, with 8 bases that match TRBD1. Germline CDR1 is SGDLS and CDR2 is YYNGEE. V shed 2 bases, J shed 11 bases, and the junction held 12 bases outside the gene matches. The CDR3 runs 15 residues. CDR3: CASSVQDRVYGFQYF. The CDR3 DNA reads as TGTGCCAGCAGCGTCCAGGACAGGGTGTATGGATTTCAGTACTTC. The whole variable domain, remainder taken from reference TRBV9 and TRBJ2-4, is DSGVTQTPKHLITATGQRVTLRCSPRSGDLSVYWYQQSLDQGLQFLIQYYNGEERAKGNILERFSAQQFPDLHSELNLSSLELGDSALYFCASSVQDRVYGFQYFGAGTRLSVL.

The chain couples TRBV19 to TRBJ2-1; possibly TRBD1 for D (5 bases). The germline V gene has CDR1 LNHDA and CDR2 SQIVND (reference sequence). Trimming removed 0 bases at V and 8 bases at J, with 20 bases between. CDR3 length: 17 residues. The CDR3 loop reads CASSIEAGPSLRDEQFF. The DNA for the CDR3 is TGTGCCAGTAGTATAGAGGCAGGGCCCTCCCTTAGGGATGAGCAGTTCTTC.

The CDR3 DNA sequence: TGTGCCACCAGCAGAGCACCCGGACTCGAGGGCTACAATGAGCAGTTCTTC. This codes for CATSRAPGLEGYNEQFF. The chain employs TRBV15 and TRBJ2-1; TRBD2 is a possible D gene (5 bases). CDR1 LNHNV and CDR2 YYDKDF come from the germline V gene (reference sequence). The CDR3 contains 17 residues. V lost 1 base to trimming and J lost 3 bases, with 16 bases between them.

This chain uses TRBV7-9 with TRBJ2-7, with 9 bases that match TRBD1. With V trimmed by 5 bases and J by 4 bases, 6 bases remained unmatched. In germline, CDR1 is SEHNR, CDR2 FQNEAQ (reference sequence). This CDR3 contains 14 residues. In nucleotides, the CDR3 is TGTGCCAGCAGCCATTGGGACAGGGAATACGAGCAGTACTTC. Its translation: CASSHWDREYEQYF.

To note about this clone: Germline is not matched at one junction end, which may reflect a read error. This rearrangement joins TRBV7-3 to TRBJ1-1; 7 nucleotides align to TRBD1. This CDR3 contains 14 residues. In germline, CDR1 is SGHTA, CDR2 FQGTGA. The CDR3 reads CASSSIRDSGEVVF. The CDR3, as DNA: TGTGCCAGCAGCTCCATCCGGGACAGCGGTGAAGTAGTCTTT.

As DNA, the CDR3 is TGTGCCAGCAGCGTTTCAATAGCGGGAAATCAACAAGAGACCCAGTACTTC. The encoded protein is CASSVSIAGNQQETQYF. The chain has TRBV9 and TRBJ2-5; 8 bases are a match to TRBD2. The germline gives CDR1 SGDLS, CDR2 YYNGEE. V dropped 2 bases and J dropped 2; count of bases not matched to a gene: 11. The CDR3 has 17 residues.

Turning to this clone: Other DNA sequences from this sample encode an identical CDR3 as well. The J gene is TRBJ1-1, the V gene TRBV7-9; D possibly corresponds to TRBD1 (5 bases). This CDR3 comprises 14 residues. Germline CDR1 SEHNR, CDR2 FQNEAQ (reference sequence). The V end lost 5 bases, the J end lost 4 bases, and 14 bases lay between the germline ends. Here the CDR3 DNA reads TGTGCCAGCAGCCCCCCCGGGGCAGGCACTGAAGCTTTCTTT. Encoded protein: CASSPPGAGTEAFF. The variable domain in full, completed from reference TRBV7-9 and TRBJ1-1, reads DTGVSQNPRHKITKRGQNVTFRCDPISEHNRLYWYRQTLGQGPEFLTYFQNEAQLEKSRLLSDRFSAERPKGSFSTLEIQRTEQGDSAMYLCASSPPGAGTEAFFGQGTRLTVV.

The V gene is TRBV5-1, the J gene TRBJ2-1; TRBD2 matches 10 bases. From germline, CDR1 is SGHRS and CDR2 YFSETQ. The CDR3 is 15 residues long. Trimming at V came to 8 bases and at J to 4 bases, leaving 9 bases not matched to a gene. The chain's CDR3 is CASRAGTSAYNEQFF. In nucleotides, the CDR3 is TGCGCCAGTAGAGCCGGGACTAGCGCTTACAATGAGCAGTTCTTC.

The V and J genes are TRBV19 and TRBJ1-5, with 8 bases that match TRBD1. Trimming removed 4 bases from V and 2 bases from J; junction bases left unmatched: 7. Germline CDR1 LNHDA, CDR2 SQIVND (reference sequence). This CDR3 comprises 16 residues. CDR3 bases: TGTGCCAGTAGTACGCCACAGGGGGTAGGCAATCAGCCCCAGCATTTT. Amino acids: CASSTPQGVGNQPQHF. The full variable domain, with the rest looked up from reference TRBV19 and TRBJ1-5, is DGGITQSPKYLFRKEGQNVTLSCEQNLNHDAMYWYRQDPGQGLRLIYYSQIVNDFQKGDIAEGYSVSREKKESFPLTVTSAQKNPTAFYLCASSTPQGVGNQPQHFGDGTRLSIL.

This clone appeared a single time. The chain has TRBV7-6 and TRBJ2-1; 7 bases match TRBD2. The CDR3 extends over 10 amino acids. Looked up from germline, CDR1 is SGHVS and CDR2 is FNYEAQ. The CDR3 sequence: CAVGGNEQFF. CDR3 DNA: TGTGCTGTGGGGGGGAATGAGCAGTTCTTC. The full variable domain, its missing parts supplied by reference TRBV7-6 and TRBJ2-1, is GAGVSQSPRYKVTKRGQDVALRCDPISGHVSLYWYRQALGQGPEFLTYFNYEAQQDKSGLPNDRFSAERPEGSISTLTIQRTEQRDSAMYRCAVGGNEQFFGPGTRLTVL.

The genes are TRBV5-1 and TRBJ2-5; perhaps TRBD2 as D (6 bases). V dropped 6 bases and J dropped 0 bases, with 12 bases sitting between them. Germline CDR1 and CDR2: SGHRS and YFSETQ. CDR3 length: 14 residues. The CDR3 sequence is CASTPTGDQETQYF. CDR3 in DNA: TGCGCCAGCACCCCCACGGGGGACCAAGAGACCCAGTACTTC.

V gene TRBV15 combines with J gene TRBJ2-7; D is undetermined. CDR3 length: 15 residues. In germline, CDR1 is LNHNV, CDR2 YYDKDF (reference sequence). V was cut by 0 bases and J by 2 bases, with 11 bases left in between. The CDR3 here is CATSRDRTLPYEQYF. CDR3 nucleotides: TGTGCCACCAGCAGAGATCGGACCTTACCCTACGAGCAGTACTTC.

In its sample, this clone was seen once. The rearrangement uses TRBV2 and TRBJ1-1; D is ambiguous. Trimming removed 5 bases at V and 4 bases at J, with 23 bases between. The CDR3 is 17 amino acids. The germline gives CDR1 SNHLY, CDR2 FYNNEI. The CDR3 DNA is TGTGCCAGCAGTACCCCCAACAGTTTAAGGCGTACCACTGAAGCTTTCTTT. It encodes CASSTPNSLRRTTEAFF.